This entry describes one T cell receptor (beta chain). Its target is not known. This entry comes from a study of cytomegalovirus exposure and HLA in healthy donors. Study observations and caveats: Being indistinguishable, some V segments were excluded, TRBV6-2 and TRBV6-3 among them. One cluster of highly shared sequence variants probably arose as a sequencing artifact. The presence/absence work took it that sequencing depth was about the same across donors.

V was pared by 3 bases and J by 4 bases, with 7 bases of the junction left unmatched. This CDR3 has 16 amino acids. Germline V lookup: CDR1 SGHTA, CDR2 FQGTGA. With 60 Vbeta and 13 Jbeta primers, the PCR was carried out. Assay used: immunoSEQ multiplex PCR; TCRdb lists only in-frame clones, some missing. Here the sample spans some 130,000 clones, around 77% being singletons. This receptor was taken from a man younger than 40 in good health. The chain couples TRBV7-3 to TRBJ2-5, with 11 bases that match TRBD1. Sequencing was done on a sample of PBMCs. The CDR3 sequence is CASSFAAGTGGETQYF. In DNA form, the CDR3 reads TGTGCCAGCAGCTTTGCGGCCGGGACAGGGGGAGAGACCCAGTACTTC.